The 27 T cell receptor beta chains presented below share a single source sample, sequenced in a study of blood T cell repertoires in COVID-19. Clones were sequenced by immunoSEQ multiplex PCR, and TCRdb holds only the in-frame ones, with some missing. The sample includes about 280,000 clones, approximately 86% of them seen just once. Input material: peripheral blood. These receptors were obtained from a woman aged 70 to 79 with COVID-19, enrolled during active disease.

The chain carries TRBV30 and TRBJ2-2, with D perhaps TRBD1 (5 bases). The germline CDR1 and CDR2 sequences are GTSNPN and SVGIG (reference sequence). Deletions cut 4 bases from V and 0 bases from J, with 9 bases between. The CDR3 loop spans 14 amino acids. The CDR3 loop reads CAWKEDTNTGELFF. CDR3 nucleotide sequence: TGTGCCTGGAAAGAGGACACGAACACCGGGGAGCTGTTTTTT.

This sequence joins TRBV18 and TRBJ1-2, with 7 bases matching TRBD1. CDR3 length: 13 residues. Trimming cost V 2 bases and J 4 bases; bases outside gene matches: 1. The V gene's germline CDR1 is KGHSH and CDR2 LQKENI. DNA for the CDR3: TGTGCCAGCTCACCAGGACAGGTCTATGGCTACACCTTC. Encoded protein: CASSPGQVYGYTF.

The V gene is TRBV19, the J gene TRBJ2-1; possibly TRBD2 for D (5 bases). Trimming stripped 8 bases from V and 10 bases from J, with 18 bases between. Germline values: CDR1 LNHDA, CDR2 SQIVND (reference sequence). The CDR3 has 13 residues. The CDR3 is CASEDSFPGEQFF. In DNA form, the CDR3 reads TGTGCCAGTGAGGACTCCTTCCCCGGCGAGCAGTTCTTC.

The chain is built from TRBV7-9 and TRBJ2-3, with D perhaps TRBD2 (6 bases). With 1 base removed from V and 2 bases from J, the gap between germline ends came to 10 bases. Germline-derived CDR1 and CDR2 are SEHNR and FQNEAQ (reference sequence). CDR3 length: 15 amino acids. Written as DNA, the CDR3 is TGTGCCAGCAGCTTAGGGACTACAGACACAGATACGCAGTATTTT. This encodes CASSLGTTDTDTQYF.

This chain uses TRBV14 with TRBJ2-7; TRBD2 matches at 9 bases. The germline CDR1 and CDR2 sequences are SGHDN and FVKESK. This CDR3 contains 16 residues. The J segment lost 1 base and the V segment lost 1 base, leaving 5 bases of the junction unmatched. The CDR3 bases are TGTGCCAGCAGCCAAGGTCAGACTAGCGGTTCCTACGAGCAGTACTTC. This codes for CASSQGQTSGSYEQYF.

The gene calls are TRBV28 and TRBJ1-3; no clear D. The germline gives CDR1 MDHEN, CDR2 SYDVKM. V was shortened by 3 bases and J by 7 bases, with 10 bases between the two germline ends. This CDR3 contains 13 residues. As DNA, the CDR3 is TGTGCCAGCAGTTTTTCGGGGTGGAACACCATATATTTT. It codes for CASSFSGWNTIYF.

CDR3 residues: CASSLQGARRTEQYF. In nucleotides, the CDR3 is TGTGCCAGCAGTCTCCAGGGGGCGAGGCGAACCGAGCAGTACTTC. The chain has TRBV5-6 and TRBJ2-7, with 8 bases lining up with TRBD1. This CDR3 region has 15 residues. Trimming cost V 5 bases and J 6 bases; bases outside gene matches: 13. The germline V gene encodes CDR1 SGHDT and CDR2 YYEEEE.

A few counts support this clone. This CDR3 reads CASSIGNMGSYGYTF. The CDR3 DNA sequence: TGTGCCAGTAGTATAGGAAATATGGGCAGCTATGGCTACACCTTC. J is TRBJ1-2 and V is TRBV19, with unresolved D. Germline V lookup: CDR1 LNHDA, CDR2 SQIVND (reference sequence). This CDR3 has 15 residues. With 1 base removed from V and 4 bases from J, the gap between germline ends came to 13 bases.

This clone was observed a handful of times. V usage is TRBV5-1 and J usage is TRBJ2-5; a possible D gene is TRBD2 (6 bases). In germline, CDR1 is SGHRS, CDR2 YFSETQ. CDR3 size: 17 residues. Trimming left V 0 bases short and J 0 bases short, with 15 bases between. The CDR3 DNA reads TGCGCCAGCAGCTTGGGGCGGGACCCCTTTTACCAAGAGACCCAGTACTTC. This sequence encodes CASSLGRDPFYQETQYF.

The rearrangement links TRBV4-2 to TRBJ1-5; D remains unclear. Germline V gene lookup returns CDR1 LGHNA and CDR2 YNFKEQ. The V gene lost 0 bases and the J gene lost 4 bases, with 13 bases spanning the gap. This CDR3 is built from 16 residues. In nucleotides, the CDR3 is TGTGCCAGCAGCCAAGAACTGGGCCCGTATAATCAGCCCCAGCATTTT. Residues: CASSQELGPYNQPQHF.

The CDR3 region has the DNA TGTGCCAGCAGGGAGGGACCTGAGACAGGAAACACCATATATTTT. Protein sequence: CASREGPETGNTIYF. V and J are TRBV2 and TRBJ1-3; a possible D gene is TRBD1 (5 bases). Trimming stripped 6 bases from V and 4 bases from J, with 16 bases between. CDR1 is SNHLY, CDR2 FYNNEI, per germline. This CDR3 is built from 15 residues.

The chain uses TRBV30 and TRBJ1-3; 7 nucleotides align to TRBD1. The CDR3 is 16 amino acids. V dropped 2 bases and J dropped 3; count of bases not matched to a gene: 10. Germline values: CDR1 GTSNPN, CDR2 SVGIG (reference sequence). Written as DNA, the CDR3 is TGTGCCTGGAGTTTTTCAGGGGGGAACTTTGGAAACACCATATATTTT. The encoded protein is CAWSFSGGNFGNTIYF.

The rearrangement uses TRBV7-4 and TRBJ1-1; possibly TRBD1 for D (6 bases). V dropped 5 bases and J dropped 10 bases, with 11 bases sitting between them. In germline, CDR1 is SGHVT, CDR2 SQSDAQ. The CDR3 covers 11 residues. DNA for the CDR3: TGTGCCAGCAGCCCTGAAGGGGGAGCTTTCTTT. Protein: CASSPEGGAFF.

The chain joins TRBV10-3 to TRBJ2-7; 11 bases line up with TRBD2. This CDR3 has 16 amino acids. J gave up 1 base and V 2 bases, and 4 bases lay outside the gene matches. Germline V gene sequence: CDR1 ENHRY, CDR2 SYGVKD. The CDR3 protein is CAISEPGTSGSYEQYF. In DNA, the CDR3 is TGTGCCATCAGTGAGCCTGGGACTAGCGGTTCCTACGAGCAGTACTTC.

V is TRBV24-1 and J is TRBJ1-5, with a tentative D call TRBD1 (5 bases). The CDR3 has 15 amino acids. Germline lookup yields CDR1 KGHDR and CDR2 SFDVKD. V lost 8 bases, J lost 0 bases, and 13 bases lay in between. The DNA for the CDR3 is TGTGCCACCATGGGGCCGGAGAATAGCAATCAGCCCCAGCATTTT. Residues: CATMGPENSNQPQHF.

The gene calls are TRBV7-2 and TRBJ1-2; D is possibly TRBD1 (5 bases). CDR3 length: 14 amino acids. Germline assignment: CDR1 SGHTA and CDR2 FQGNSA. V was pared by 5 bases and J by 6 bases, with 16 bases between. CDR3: CASSPRVDRHGYTF. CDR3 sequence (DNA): TGTGCCAGCAGCCCCAGGGTAGATCGGCATGGCTACACCTTC.

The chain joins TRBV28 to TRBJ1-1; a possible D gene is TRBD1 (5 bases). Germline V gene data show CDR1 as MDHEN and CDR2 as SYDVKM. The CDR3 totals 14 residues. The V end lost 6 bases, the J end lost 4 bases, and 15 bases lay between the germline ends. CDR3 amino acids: CASSPFRDPTEAFF. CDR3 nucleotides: TGTGCCAGCAGCCCATTCAGGGATCCCACTGAAGCTTTCTTT.

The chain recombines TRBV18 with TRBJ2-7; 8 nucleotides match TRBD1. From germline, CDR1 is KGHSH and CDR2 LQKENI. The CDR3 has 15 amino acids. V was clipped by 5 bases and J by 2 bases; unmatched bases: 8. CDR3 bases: TGTGCCAGCTCAGAAGACAGGGGTCCACCCTACGAGCAGTACTTC. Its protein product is CASSEDRGPPYEQYF.

The CDR3 nucleotides are TGTGCCTGGAGTGTACACGGCGGGGGCTACACCTTC. It translates to CAWSVHGGGYTF. The chain has TRBV30 and TRBJ1-2; D unclear. The CDR3 length is 12 residues. Germline values: CDR1 GTSNPN, CDR2 SVGIG (reference sequence). The V and J ends lost 0 bases and 8 bases respectively, with 10 bases between them.

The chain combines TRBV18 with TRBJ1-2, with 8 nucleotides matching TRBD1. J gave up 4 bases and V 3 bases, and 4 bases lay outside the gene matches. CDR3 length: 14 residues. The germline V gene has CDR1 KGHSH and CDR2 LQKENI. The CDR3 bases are TGTGCCAGCTCACCGGACAGGGAGACCTATGGCTACACCTTC. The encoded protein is CASSPDRETYGYTF.

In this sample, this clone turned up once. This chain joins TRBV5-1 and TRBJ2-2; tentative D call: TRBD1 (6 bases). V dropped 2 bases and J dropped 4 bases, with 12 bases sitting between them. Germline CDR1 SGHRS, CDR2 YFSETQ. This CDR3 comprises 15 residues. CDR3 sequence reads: CASSFRDTFTGELFF. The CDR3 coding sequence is TGCGCCAGCAGCTTCCGGGACACTTTCACCGGGGAGCTGTTTTTT.

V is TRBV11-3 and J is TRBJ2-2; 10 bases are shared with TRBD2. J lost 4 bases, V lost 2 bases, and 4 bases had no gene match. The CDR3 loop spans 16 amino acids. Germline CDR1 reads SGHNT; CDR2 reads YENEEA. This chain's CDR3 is CASSLTSGDITGELFF. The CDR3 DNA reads TGTGCCAGCAGCTTAACTAGCGGGGATATCACCGGGGAGCTGTTTTTT.

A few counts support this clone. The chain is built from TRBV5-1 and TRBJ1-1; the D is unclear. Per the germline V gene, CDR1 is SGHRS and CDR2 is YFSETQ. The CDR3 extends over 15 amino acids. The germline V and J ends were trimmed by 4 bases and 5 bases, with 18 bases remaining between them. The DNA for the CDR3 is TGCGCCAGCAGCCGTATTGGGCCGAGGGAAACTGAAGCTTTCTTT. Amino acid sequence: CASSRIGPRETEAFF. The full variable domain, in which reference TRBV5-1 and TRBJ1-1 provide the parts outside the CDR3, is KAGVTQTPRYLIKTRGQQVTLSCSPISGHRSVSWYQQTPGQGLQFLFEYFSETQRNKGNFPGRFSGRQFSNSRSEMNVSTLELGDSALYLCASSRIGPRETEAFFGQGTRLTVV.

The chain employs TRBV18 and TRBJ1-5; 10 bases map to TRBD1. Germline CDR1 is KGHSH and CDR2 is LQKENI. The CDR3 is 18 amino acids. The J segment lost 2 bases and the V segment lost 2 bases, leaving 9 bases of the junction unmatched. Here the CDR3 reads CASSPRGQGDLGNQPQHF. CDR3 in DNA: TGTGCCAGCTCACCAAGAGGACAGGGGGATTTGGGCAATCAGCCCCAGCATTTT.

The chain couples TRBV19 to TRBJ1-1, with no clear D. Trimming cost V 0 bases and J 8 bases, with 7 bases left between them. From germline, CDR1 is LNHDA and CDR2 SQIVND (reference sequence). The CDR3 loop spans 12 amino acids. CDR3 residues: CASSIDLREAFF. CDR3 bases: TGTGCCAGTAGTATAGATCTCCGGGAAGCTTTCTTT. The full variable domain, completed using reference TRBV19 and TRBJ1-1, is DGGITQSPKYLFRKEGQNVTLSCEQNLNHDAMYWYRQDPGQGLRLIYYSQIVNDFQKGDIAEGYSVSREKKESFPLTVTSAQKNPTAFYLCASSIDLREAFFGQGTRLTVV.

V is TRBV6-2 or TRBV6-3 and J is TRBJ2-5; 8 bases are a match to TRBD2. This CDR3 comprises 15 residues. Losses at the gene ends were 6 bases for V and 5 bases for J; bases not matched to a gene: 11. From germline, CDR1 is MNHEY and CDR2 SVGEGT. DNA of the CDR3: TGTGCCAGCAGCCTAAATGGACTAGCCCCGGAGACCCAGTACTTC. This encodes CASSLNGLAPETQYF.

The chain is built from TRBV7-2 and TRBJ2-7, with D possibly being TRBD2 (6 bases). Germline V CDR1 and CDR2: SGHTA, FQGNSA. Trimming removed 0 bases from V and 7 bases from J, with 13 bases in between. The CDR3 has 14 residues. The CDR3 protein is CASSLAATRQEQYF. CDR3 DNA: TGTGCCAGCAGCTTAGCCGCGACTAGACAAGAGCAGTACTTC.